The next 15 T cell receptor beta chains were all read from a single sample in a study of T cell responses to AZD1222 COVID-19 vaccine. Profiled with immunoSEQ multiplex PCR; TCRdb holds only in-frame clones, not every one. The repertoire includes 90,000 to 120,000 clones, around 93% of them detected once, and roughly 8.7% sits in the top ten. The sequencing used peripheral blood, collected 28 days after the second AZD1222 dose. These TCRs come from an adult who received the AZD1222 COVID-19 vaccine.

The chain uses TRBV5-1 and TRBJ2-1; TRBD1 aligns across 7 bases. Germline values: CDR1 SGHRS, CDR2 YFSETQ. Unmatched junction bases numbered 6, after V lost 0 bases and J lost 6 bases. The CDR3 loop spans 15 amino acids. The CDR3 DNA sequence: TGCGCCAGCAGCTTGGCCGCCGCAGGGGGCAATGAGCAGTTCTTC. It translates to CASSLAAAGGNEQFF.

This clone was counted a few times. J is TRBJ1-2 and V is TRBV2; tentative D call: TRBD1 (6 bases). V lost 2 bases and J 7 bases, leaving 14 bases between the germline ends. The CDR3 loop spans 14 amino acids. CDR1 is SNHLY and CDR2 is FYNNEI in the germline V gene. The CDR3 DNA follows: TGTGCCAGCAGTGAAACACAGGGCCAAGTTGGCTACACCTTC. This sequence encodes CASSETQGQVGYTF. The whole variable domain, remainder taken from reference TRBV2 and TRBJ1-2, is EPEVTQTPSHQVTQMGQEVILRCVPISNHLYFYWYRQILGQKVEFLVSFYNNEISEKSEIFDDQFSVERPDGSNFTLKIRSTKLEDSAMYFCASSETQGQVGYTFGSGTRLTVV.

The gene calls are TRBV10-3 and TRBJ1-5; 7 bases map to TRBD1. This CDR3 contains 17 residues. Germline CDR1 ENHRY, CDR2 SYGVKD. V trimming: 0 bases; J trimming: 1 base; junction bases outside the gene matches: 6. DNA of the CDR3: TGTGCCATCAGTGAGTCCAGGGGGAGATCCAGCAATCAGCCCCAGCATTTT. Translation gives CAISESRGRSSNQPQHF.

The chain combines TRBV7-2 with TRBJ2-7; D is perhaps TRBD1 or TRBD2 (5 bases each). The CDR3 consists of 14 residues. V dropped 4 bases and J dropped 4 bases, with 14 bases sitting between them. CDR1 is SGHTA and CDR2 is FQGNSA in the germline V gene. For the CDR3, the DNA is TGTGCCAGCAGCTCTTATCGGGGCGGGTACGAGCAGTACTTC. It yields the protein CASSSYRGGYEQYF.

The V call is TRBV5-1, the J call TRBJ2-2; maybe TRBD1 (5 bases). Trimming removed 2 bases from V and 5 bases from J, with 10 bases in between. The CDR3 is made up of 14 amino acids. Germline assignment: CDR1 SGHRS and CDR2 YFSETQ. In DNA form, the CDR3 reads TGCGCCAGCAGCTTAAGGACATTAACCGGGGAGCTGTTTTTT. As protein: CASSLRTLTGELFF.

This sequence joins TRBV6-4 and TRBJ1-5; D is perhaps TRBD1 (5 bases). There are 13 residues in the CDR3. Trimming removed 6 bases from V and 4 bases from J, with 10 bases in between. CDR1 is MRHNA, CDR2 SNTAGT, per germline. This CDR3 is CASRRQRNQPQHF. The CDR3 DNA sequence: TGTGCCAGCAGAAGACAGAGAAATCAGCCCCAGCATTTT.

Details on this clone: At one boundary the junction diverges from the germline segment, which might be a read error. V is TRBV5-1 and J is TRBJ2-2; TRBD1 might be the D (5 bases). This CDR3 region has 14 residues. The germline gives CDR1 SGHRS, CDR2 YFSETQ. CDR3 protein: CAGSVDTRTGELFF. The CDR3 DNA is TGCGCCGGCAGCGTGGACACACGGACCGGGGAGCTGTTTTTT.

V and J are TRBV9 and TRBJ1-5, with a tentative D call TRBD1 (5 bases). The germline V gene encodes CDR1 SGDLS and CDR2 YYNGEE. V was clipped by 2 bases and J by 7 bases, with 19 bases between them. CDR3 length: 16 residues. The CDR3 coding sequence is TGTGCCAGCAGCGTTATACCTCGGGAAAGGGGACAGCCCCAGCATTTT. Its translation is CASSVIPRERGQPQHF.

The chain recombines TRBV7-9 with TRBJ2-2, with 13 bases matching TRBD2. Germline lookup yields CDR1 SEHNR and CDR2 FQNEAQ (reference sequence). This CDR3 comprises 17 residues. The V gene end was trimmed by 5 bases and the J gene end by 8 bases; junction bases not matched to a gene: 11. CDR3 nucleotide sequence: TGTGCCAGCAGCCCCAGGACTAGCGGGGGAATCACAGGGGAGCTGTTTTTT. Translated: CASSPRTSGGITGELFF.

The chain uses TRBV5-6 and TRBJ1-1; no clear D. Germline V CDR1 and CDR2: SGHDT, YYEEEE. Deletions cut 4 bases from V and 0 bases from J, with 10 bases between. The CDR3 runs 14 residues. The CDR3 DNA follows: TGTGCCAGCAGCCTTCGACCCCTGAACACTGAAGCTTTCTTT. Its translation is CASSLRPLNTEAFF. Variable domain in full (rest from reference TRBV5-6 and TRBJ1-1): DAGVTQSPTHLIKTRGQQVTLRCSPKSGHDTVSWYQQALGQGPQFIFQYYEEEERQRGNFPDRFSGHQFPNYSSELNVNALLLGDSALYLCASSLRPLNTEAFFGQGTRLTVV.

The V and J genes are TRBV19 and TRBJ1-4; TRBD1 is a possible D gene (5 bases). From germline, CDR1 is LNHDA and CDR2 SQIVND (reference sequence). Trimming cost V 1 base and J 4 bases, with 10 bases left between them. This CDR3 contains 15 residues. The CDR3 region has the DNA TGTGCCAGTAGTATAGGGGGCCTCCTTAATGAAAAACTGTTTTTT. It translates to CASSIGGLLNEKLFF. Variable domain in full (rest from reference TRBV19 and TRBJ1-4): DGGITQSPKYLFRKEGQNVTLSCEQNLNHDAMYWYRQDPGQGLRLIYYSQIVNDFQKGDIAEGYSVSREKKESFPLTVTSAQKNPTAFYLCASSIGGLLNEKLFFGSGTQLSVL.

V is TRBV9 and J is TRBJ2-7; 9 bases match TRBD1. J gave up 0 bases and V 0 bases, and 4 bases lay outside the gene matches. Germline values: CDR1 SGDLS, CDR2 YYNGEE. The CDR3 totals 16 residues. CDR3 DNA: TGTGCCAGCAGCGTAGGTCTGGGACAGGGCTCCTACGAGCAGTACTTC. Its translation is CASSVGLGQGSYEQYF.

This clone was detected only once. The chain uses TRBV6-1 and TRBJ1-2, with D uncertain. V was trimmed by 1 base and J by 4 bases, leaving 10 bases between them. Germline V CDR1 and CDR2: MNHNS, SASEGT. The CDR3 has 14 amino acids. CDR3 in amino acids: CASSEGPTFYGYTF. DNA of the CDR3: TGTGCCAGCAGTGAAGGACCGACCTTCTATGGCTACACCTTC.

This chain links TRBV6-5 with TRBJ2-2; a weak D match, TRBD2 (6 bases). This CDR3 comprises 14 residues. Germline V CDR1 and CDR2: MNHEY, SVGAGI. Trimming took off 5 bases at V and 6 bases at J, with 13 bases between the two ends. CDR3 sequence: CASSPTSPPGELFF. The CDR3 DNA reads TGTGCCAGCAGTCCGACTAGTCCCCCCGGGGAGCTGTTTTTT.

The V gene is TRBV5-1, the J gene TRBJ2-7; 10 bases are a match to TRBD1. The germline CDR1 and CDR2 sequences are SGHRS and YFSETQ. CDR3 length: 14 residues. V dropped 3 bases and J dropped 3; count of bases not matched to a gene: 3. The DNA for the CDR3 is TGCGCCAGCAGCTCCCGGGACAGGGGCTACGAGCAGTACTTC. Protein product: CASSSRDRGYEQYF.